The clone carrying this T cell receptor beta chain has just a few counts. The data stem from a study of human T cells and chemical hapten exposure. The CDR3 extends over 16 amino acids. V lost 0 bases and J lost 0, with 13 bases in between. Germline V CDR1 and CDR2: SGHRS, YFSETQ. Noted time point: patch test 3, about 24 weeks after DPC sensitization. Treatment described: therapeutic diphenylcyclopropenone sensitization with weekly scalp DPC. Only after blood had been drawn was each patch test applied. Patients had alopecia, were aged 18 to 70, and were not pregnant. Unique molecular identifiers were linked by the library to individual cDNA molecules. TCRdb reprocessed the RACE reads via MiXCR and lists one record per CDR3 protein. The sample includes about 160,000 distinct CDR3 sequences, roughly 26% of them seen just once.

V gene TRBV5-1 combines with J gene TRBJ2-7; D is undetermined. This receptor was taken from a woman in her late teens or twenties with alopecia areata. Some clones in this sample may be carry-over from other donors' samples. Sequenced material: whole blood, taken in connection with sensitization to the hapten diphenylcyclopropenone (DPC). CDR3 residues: CASSLVGAASSYEQYF. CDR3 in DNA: TGCGCCAGCAGCTTGGTCGGCGCCGCGAGCTCCTACGAGCAGTACTTC.